The 29 T cell receptor beta chains reported below all come from one sample, sequenced in a study of cytomegalovirus exposure and HLA in healthy donors. 60 Vbeta and 13 Jbeta primers were used in PCR. Measured with immunoSEQ multiplex PCR; TCRdb has only the in-frame clones, and not every one. In total, the table holds 40,000 to 65,000 clones. Sample: PBMCs. These receptors were obtained from a man aged 40-55 years in good health and CMV-seropositive.

For the CDR3, the DNA is TGCGCCAGCAGCTTGGGGGGGGAGGGGGGTGAGGCTTTCTTT. Protein: CASSLGGEGGEAFF. The rearrangement joins TRBV5-1 to TRBJ1-1; TRBD1 might be the D (6 bases). Trimming took 0 bases from V and 11 from J, leaving 17 bases between them. The germline CDR1 and CDR2 sequences are SGHRS and YFSETQ. The CDR3 extends over 14 amino acids.

J is TRBJ2-1 and V is TRBV11-3, with D maybe TRBD2 (6 bases). Trimming removed 1 base from V and 8 bases from J, with 15 bases in between. Germline lookup yields CDR1 SGHNT and CDR2 YENEEA. CDR3 length: 15 residues. CDR3 in amino acids: CASSLAGTADHEQFF. CDR3 bases: TGTGCCAGCAGCTTAGCCGGGACTGCAGACCATGAGCAGTTCTTC.

This chain links TRBV4-1 with TRBJ2-7, with 9 bases that match TRBD2. V trimming: 3 bases; J trimming: 5 bases; junction bases outside the gene matches: 8. The CDR3 has 15 residues. Germline V gives CDR1 MGHRA, CDR2 YSYEKL. As DNA, the CDR3 is TGCGCCAGCAGCCATAGCGGGAGAGGATTGGACGAGCAGTACTTC. Amino acids: CASSHSGRGLDEQYF.

The chain links TRBV15 to TRBJ1-5; 9 bases agree with TRBD1. This CDR3 contains 15 residues. Germline CDR1 reads LNHNV; CDR2 reads YYDKDF (reference sequence). J lost 6 bases, V lost 0 bases, and 3 bases had no gene match. In nucleotides, the CDR3 is TGTGCCACCAGCAGAGAAACAGGGGGCAGTCAGCCCCAGCATTTT. Translating gives CATSRETGGSQPQHF.

The chain recombines TRBV18 with TRBJ1-4; 9 bases align to TRBD1. V trimming: 0 bases; J trimming: 4 bases; junction bases outside the gene matches: 0. The germline gives CDR1 KGHSH, CDR2 LQKENI. The CDR3 is 15 amino acids. In DNA form, the CDR3 reads TGTGCCAGCTCACCACCGGGACAGGGTAATGAAAAACTGTTTTTT. It translates to CASSPPGQGNEKLFF.

The J gene is TRBJ1-5, the V gene TRBV10-1; D is possibly TRBD1 (6 bases). Germline V CDR1 and CDR2: WNHNN, SYGVQD (reference sequence). The CDR3 contains 12 residues. The V end lost 8 bases, the J end lost 7 bases, and 12 bases lay between the germline ends. CDR3 sequence reads: CASAQGKQPQHF. The DNA for the CDR3 is TGCGCCAGCGCACAGGGAAAACAGCCCCAGCATTTT.

On this clone itself: This sample includes further DNA sequences coding for the same CDR3. The genes are TRBV28 and TRBJ1-2; 9 bases are a match to TRBD1. This CDR3 comprises 15 residues. CDR1 is MDHEN, CDR2 SYDVKM, per germline. Trimming at V came to 4 bases and at J to 0 bases, leaving 3 bases not matched to a gene. Written as DNA, the CDR3 is TGTGCCAGCAGTTCGACAGGGGGAGCTAACTATGGCTACACCTTC. It is translated as CASSSTGGANYGYTF.

The CDR3 DNA reads as TGTGCCAGCAGTTATCAGGGCGATGAGCAGTTCTTC. Protein product: CASSYQGDEQFF. The V gene is TRBV28, the J gene TRBJ2-1, with D possibly TRBD1 on 5 matching bases. CDR3 size: 12 residues. V was shortened by 4 bases and J by 8 bases, with 9 bases between the two germline ends. Looked up from germline, CDR1 is MDHEN and CDR2 is SYDVKM.

The CDR3 DNA sequence: TGTGCCAGCAGTCCCGGGGACACCATCTACGAGCAGTACTTC. As protein: CASSPGDTIYEQYF. The chain recombines TRBV27 with TRBJ2-7; the D gene is possibly TRBD1 (6 bases). The length of the CDR3 is 14 residues. V dropped 5 bases and J dropped 3 bases, with 14 bases sitting between them. The germline gives CDR1 MNHEY, CDR2 SMNVEV (reference sequence).

This sequence joins TRBV7-9 and TRBJ1-1; tentatively, D is TRBD1 (5 bases). V lost 1 base, J lost 6 bases, and 6 bases lay in between. This CDR3 is built from 12 residues. From germline, CDR1 is SEHNR and CDR2 FQNEAQ (reference sequence). CDR3 coding DNA: TGTGCCAGCAGCTTAGGGGACTCTGAAGCTTTCTTT. Protein: CASSLGDSEAFF.

CDR3 sequence: CASSLTAQPNTGELFF. In nucleotides, the CDR3 is TGCGCCAGCAGCTTGACAGCACAACCGAACACCGGGGAGCTGTTTTTT. The chain is built from TRBV5-1 and TRBJ2-2; no reliable D call. V lost 1 base and J 0 bases, leaving 10 bases between the germline ends. The CDR3 has 16 amino acids. Per the germline V gene, CDR1 is SGHRS and CDR2 is YFSETQ.

This rearrangement joins TRBV5-1 to TRBJ2-1; TRBD2 matches 13 bases. Germline V gene sequence: CDR1 SGHRS, CDR2 YFSETQ. The CDR3 is 15 residues long. The V segment lost 4 bases and the J segment 6 bases; nucleotides outside the gene matches: 4. CDR3 nucleotides: TGCGCCAGCAGCACGGGGACTAGCGGGGTCAATGAGCAGTTCTTC. Translation: CASSTGTSGVNEQFF.

A word on this clone: The junction and the germline gene differ at one end; a read error may be behind it. This sequence joins TRBV7-2 and TRBJ2-7, with TRBD2 matching 11 bases. This CDR3 region has 14 residues. The germline V gene encodes CDR1 SGHTA and CDR2 FQGNSA. The CDR3 is CASSLAGGSYEQYF. The DNA for the CDR3 is TGTGCCAGCAGCCTAGCGGGGGGTTCCTACGAGCAGTACTTC. Drawing the rest from reference TRBV7-2 and TRBJ2-7, the complete variable domain is GAGVSQSPSNKVTEKGKDVELRCDPISGHTALYWYRQSLGQGLEFLIYFQGNSAPDKSGLPSDRFSAERTGGSVSTLTIQRTQQEDSAVYLCASSLAGGSYEQYFGPGTRLTVT.

The J gene is TRBJ2-7, the V gene TRBV6-1; no clear D. Germline V CDR1 and CDR2: MNHNS, SASEGT. Between the trimmed V and J ends, which lost 6 bases and 4 bases, there was a span of 10 bases. The CDR3 sequence is 12 residues long. The CDR3 DNA reads as TGTGCCAGCAGCGAGTCGCGGTACGAGCAGTACTTC. Translation gives CASSESRYEQYF.

The CDR3 bases are TGCGCCAGCAGCTTGGACCGACTGCCTAACGACCTCTACACCTTC. It yields the protein CASSLDRLPNDLYTF. The rearrangement links TRBV5-1 to TRBJ1-2; D unclear. The CDR3 loop spans 15 amino acids. Germline V gives CDR1 SGHRS, CDR2 YFSETQ. V dropped 0 bases and J dropped 10 bases, with 19 bases sitting between them.

DNA of the CDR3: TGTGCCAGCAGCCGAATCGGGGGAGGCCAAGAGACCCAGTACTTC. It specifies CASSRIGGGQETQYF. V and J are TRBV6-1 and TRBJ2-5; D possibly corresponds to TRBD2 (6 bases). The CDR3 has 15 amino acids. CDR1 and CDR2 from the germline V gene are MNHNS and SASEGT. The V end lost 6 bases, the J end lost 1 base, and 15 bases lay between the germline ends.

The chain has TRBV6-5 and TRBJ1-6; D uncertain. The CDR3 has 15 amino acids. Germline V CDR1 and CDR2: MNHEY, SVGAGI. Trimming removed 4 bases from V and 2 bases from J, with 9 bases in between. CDR3 residues: CASSSQIPYNSPLHF. DNA for the CDR3: TGTGCCAGCAGTTCACAGATCCCCTATAATTCACCCCTCCACTTT.

The CDR3: CASSLGARASEETQYF. The CDR3 DNA reads TGCGCCAGCAGCTTGGGAGCCAGGGCTTCGGAAGAGACCCAGTACTTC. This chain joins TRBV5-1 and TRBJ2-5; possibly TRBD1 for D (5 bases). The CDR3 is made up of 16 amino acids. V lost 0 bases and J 3 bases, leaving 15 bases between the germline ends. CDR1 and CDR2 from the germline V gene are SGHRS and YFSETQ. The whole variable domain, filled in from reference TRBV5-1 and TRBJ2-5, reads KAGVTQTPRYLIKTRGQQVTLSCSPISGHRSVSWYQQTPGQGLQFLFEYFSETQRNKGNFPGRFSGRQFSNSRSEMNVSTLELGDSALYLCASSLGARASEETQYFGPGTRLLVL.

This chain links TRBV7-8 with TRBJ2-7; the D is unclear. The germline V gene encodes CDR1 SGHVS and CDR2 FQNEAQ. This CDR3 comprises 15 residues. Trimming took off 4 bases at V and 2 bases at J, with 15 bases between the two ends. CDR3 amino acids: CASSSGRAETYEQYF. The CDR3, as DNA: TGTGCCAGCAGCTCGGGTCGTGCGGAAACCTACGAGCAGTACTTC.

V usage is TRBV30 and J usage is TRBJ1-1; 7 bases align to TRBD1. Germline CDR1 and CDR2: GTSNPN and SVGIG (reference sequence). CDR3 length: 12 amino acids. Trimming at V came to 2 bases and at J to 6 bases, leaving 3 bases not matched to a gene. The CDR3 DNA sequence: TGTGCCTGGAGTATTCAGGGGGCTGAAGCTTTCTTT. Translating it yields CAWSIQGAEAFF.

The chain uses TRBV7-9 and TRBJ2-5, with 12 nucleotides matching TRBD2. V was pared by 4 bases and J by 4 bases, with 1 base of the junction left unmatched. Germline assignment: CDR1 SEHNR and CDR2 FQNEAQ (reference sequence). There are 14 residues in the CDR3. The CDR3 DNA sequence: TGTGCCAGCAGCTCTAGCGGGAGGGCAGAGACCCAGTACTTC. It specifies CASSSSGRAETQYF.

This chain joins TRBV5-1 and TRBJ2-7; 9 bases map to TRBD2. CDR3 length: 16 residues. Per germline, CDR1 SGHRS and CDR2 YFSETQ. V trimming: 2 bases; J trimming: 2 bases; junction bases outside the gene matches: 8. The CDR3 DNA reads TGCGCCAGCAGCTTCAACCCTAGCGGGGTTCCCTACGAGCAGTACTTC. Protein product: CASSFNPSGVPYEQYF.

The chain links TRBV9 to TRBJ2-1; 7 bases are a match to TRBD1. The CDR3 has 16 amino acids. CDR1 is SGDLS, CDR2 YYNGEE, per germline. V lost 3 bases to trimming and J lost 1 base; unmatched junction nucleotides: 7. CDR3 sequence: CASSAPRTGSYNEQFF. As DNA, the CDR3 is TGTGCCAGCAGCGCTCCACGGACAGGTTCCTACAATGAGCAGTTCTTC.

V gene TRBV6-6 combines with J gene TRBJ1-5; D perhaps matches TRBD1 (6 bases). Looked up from germline, CDR1 is MNHNY and CDR2 is SVGAGI (reference sequence). The CDR3 covers 16 residues. Trimming pared 6 bases from V and 0 bases from J, leaving 15 bases between. The CDR3 DNA is TGTGCCAGCAGCTTACGACAGGATCTTAGCAATCAGCCCCAGCATTTT. This gives the protein CASSLRQDLSNQPQHF.

The V and J genes are TRBV19 and TRBJ1-6; D call uncertain. The V and J ends lost 4 bases and 5 bases respectively, with 12 bases between them. Germline CDR1 LNHDA, CDR2 SQIVND (reference sequence). The CDR3 totals 15 residues. The CDR3 is CASSTTGGDNSPLHF. The CDR3 region has the DNA TGTGCCAGTAGTACCACCGGCGGGGATAATTCACCCCTCCACTTT. Variable domain in full (rest from reference TRBV19 and TRBJ1-6): DGGITQSPKYLFRKEGQNVTLSCEQNLNHDAMYWYRQDPGQGLRLIYYSQIVNDFQKGDIAEGYSVSREKKESFPLTVTSAQKNPTAFYLCASSTTGGDNSPLHFGNGTRLTVT.

The gene calls are TRBV4-2 and TRBJ2-1; 8 positions agree with TRBD2. Germline lookup yields CDR1 LGHNA and CDR2 YNFKEQ. The trim removed 4 bases at V and 7 bases at J, leaving 9 bases unmatched. CDR3 length equals 15 residues. The CDR3 DNA is TGTGCCAGCAGCCCAGTTGCGGGGGGCCAAAATGAGCAGTTCTTC. Amino acids: CASSPVAGGQNEQFF.

The chain is built from TRBV30 and TRBJ1-5; D is unclear. CDR1 GTSNPN and CDR2 SVGIG come from the germline V gene (reference sequence). The length of the CDR3 is 13 residues. The V and J ends lost 0 bases and 6 bases respectively, with 9 bases between them. The CDR3, as DNA: TGTGCCTGGAGTGTTCAGGCCGGTCAGCCCCAGCATTTT. It codes for CAWSVQAGQPQHF.

This sequence joins TRBV6-5 and TRBJ2-1; 9 bases are shared with TRBD2. This CDR3 is 14 amino acids long. Germline V gene data show CDR1 as MNHEY and CDR2 as SVGAGI. Trimming cost V 5 bases and J 4 bases; bases outside gene matches: 3. The CDR3 DNA sequence: TGTGCCAGCAGTCCGGGACTAGCTTACAATGAGCAGTTCTTC. It is translated as CASSPGLAYNEQFF.

This chain joins TRBV14 and TRBJ2-1; a possible D gene is TRBD2 (6 bases). V was shortened by 4 bases and J by 5 bases, with 12 bases between the two germline ends. CDR3 length: 14 residues. The germline V gene has CDR1 SGHDN and CDR2 FVKESK. CDR3 sequence reads: CASSLLAAHNEQFF. In DNA, the CDR3 is TGTGCCAGCAGCCTATTAGCGGCCCACAATGAGCAGTTCTTC.